This TCR beta chain was retrieved from a study of cytomegalovirus exposure and HLA in healthy donors listed by TCRdb under 2017. Context from the whole study: According to an earlier analysis of 450 to 650 of the donors, some 180 million T cells yielded 117 million unique TCR beta sequences and more than 250 Gb of sequence data. Besides the first cohort of hundreds of subjects, a separate validation cohort made up of 120 different subjects was used. In a later analysis, previously published TCR beta repertoires from 550 to 750 donors were re-analyzed and high-resolution HLA genotyping was added so that TCR occurrence patterns could be studied. The number of typed donors differed by locus: 629-630 for A, B, C, DRB1 and DQB1; about 520 for DQA1; 606 for DPA1; and around 450 for DPB1. An early release covering about 600 HLA-typed donors comprised roughly 300 gigabases of sequencing data and approximately 80 million unique TCR sequences. Alongside the repertoire data, information on donor age, sex, ethnicity and CMV serostatus was compiled. Among some 400 genotyped donors of the cohort, an average of approximately 220,000 unique TCR beta nucleotide sequences was sequenced per donor, of which roughly 18% were non-productive. The genetic ancestry cluster associated with self-reported Caucasian donors included 81% of the 398 genotyped donors. In the later analysis, no new phenotypic data were used to find candidate immune exposures; instead, reliance was placed on TCR beta sequences and their occurrence across donors. The study used immunosequencing to profile the T cell repertoires of more than 650 subjects and linked those repertoires to cytomegalovirus serostatus. Five DR-DQ haplotypes were handled as single units for association and clustering, since linkage in the cohort was strong. To decide whether each TCR beta V gene segment behaved as functional or pseudogenic, an earlier analysis of approximately 590 of the donors relied on high-throughput TCR beta sequencing. The study combined high-throughput TCR immunosequencing, statistical association of individual TCRs with disease status, and machine learning to predict cytomegalovirus infection status. Every discovery cohort repertoire had been produced on one sequencing platform. A later genetic analysis took genome-wide SNP genotypes for about three fifths of the 666 donors and used that subset as a discovery cohort. The study aimed to test whether signatures of past pathogen exposure could be identified by cataloging public T cell receptors. HLA typing covered class I and class II loci at four-digit resolution.

Looking up the germline V gene yields CDR1 SGHRS and CDR2 YFSETQ. From the cysteine up to the phenylalanine, the CDR3 has a length of 14 residues. Of all the DNA, just the CDR3 is kept, 42 bases in frame from base 1. V is reduced by 4 bases and J by 3 bases, leaving a spacing of 12 bases between them. Of note for this clone: Its antigen is unknown. Base qualities are not recorded, but no much larger clone differs from it by a single base.

The cohort comprised 670 or so healthy bone marrow donors. All cohort members were sampled while nominally healthy, although unrecorded immune exposures were likely present. The donor tested CMV seropositive and was one of the 289 seropositive cohort members. A peripheral blood sample was provided by each donor, and peripheral blood mononuclear cells were used for TCR beta sequencing. The Qiagen DNeasy Blood Extraction Kit was used to extract genomic DNA from the blood cell samples. The method behind the library was the immunoSEQ multiplex PCR assay. For the multiplex PCR, a mixture combining 60 forward primers for TCR Vbeta segments and 13 reverse primers for TCR Jbeta segments was used. The CDR3 region of rearranged TCR beta genes was amplified from genomic DNA with a multiplex PCR assay. Amplified TCR beta libraries were sequenced as 87-base-pair reads on the Illumina HiSeq System. The authors' analysis ran thus. A later analysis counted around 72 million unique TCR beta chains across the 690 or so repertoires, and some 11 million of these chains were shared by at least two donors. Raw reads were error-corrected and collapsed into unique sequences by a nearest-neighbor algorithm in which closely related sequences were merged to remove PCR and sequencing errors. Alignment of CDR3 sequences to IMGT reference sequences was used to assign V, D and J gene segments. For a sequence to be retained, at least a six-nucleotide match to both a V gene segment and a J gene segment was required. Rearrangements were classified as productive when the CDR3 lacked stop codons and remained in frame with V and J, and all other rearrangements were classified as non-productive. CDR3 was defined according to IMGT convention as the region running from the second conserved V-encoded cysteine to the conserved J-encoded phenylalanine. Sequences without an unambiguous match to a single V gene segment were excluded from the earlier analysis of about 640 of the donors. An earlier analysis of several hundred of the donors called V segments functional above 56.7% productive rearrangements and segregating when the between-donor standard deviation exceeded 5%. A statistical classification framework was built to diagnose cytomegalovirus status from the catalog of TCR beta chain sequences. In a later analysis, TCR nucleotide sequences were compared against IMGT/GENE-DB human TR gene sequences so that V and J genes could be assigned. Using the TCRdist pipeline, a later analysis assigned CDR3 sequences along with most-parsimonious VDJ recombination scenarios. In a later analysis, every TCR beta chain was defined by the combination of its CDR3 amino acid sequence and its V-gene family, and reads without a unique V-gene family were dropped. To address suspected cross-contamination and a sequencing artifact, a later analysis removed around 600 highly shared, low-generation-probability nucleotide sequences. In a later analysis, a clonal expansion index was calculated for each public chain from normalized within-repertoire ranks of inferred template counts. In a later analysis, generation probabilities were computed using a VDJ recombination model fitted to out-of-frame rearrangements, and the results were checked against IGoR. A later analysis scored TCR-TCR, TCR-HLA and TCR-CMV co-occurrence with hypergeometric tests, applying a repertoire-size bias correction to TCR pairs. In a later analysis, false discovery rates were estimated by permuting HLA or CMV assignments 20 times. In a later analysis, co-occurring TCRs were grouped with DBSCAN, and TCRdist sequence similarity was added when clustering was performed within HLA-allele-positive subsets. Repertoires with fewer than 30,000 or more than 120,000 public chains were left out of co-occurrence clustering, as were four to six repertoires with anomalous nucleotide sharing. TCRdb took over this immuneACCESS table, retaining in-frame rearrangements with V and J assigned. Such tables are incomplete; in checked studies, under half of the missing clones stem from an unresolved V gene, and the remainder is unexplained. The V and J calls and clone size were taken over from that table, and D and trimming were inferred from the DNA. The sample table lists roughly 130,000 clones, roughly 71% of them with a count of one. The top ten constitute roughly 6% of the sample.

What the work shows at the level of the full study, not this receptor alone: Several of the top co-occurrence clusters appeared to be linked to parvovirus B19, influenza, CMV and Epstein-Barr virus, according to a later analysis. An earlier analysis of approximately 530 of the donors showed that most TCR beta V segments appeared in productive rearrangements either about 87% or about 30% of the time, which broadly matched IMGT annotations. At a false discovery rate of 0.05, a later analysis linked around 17,000 TCR beta sequences to specific HLA alleles. The only immune exposure information available for the cohort was CMV serostatus. Sequencing depth was assumed to be roughly uniform across donors in the presence/absence analyses, though that assumption may not hold. Linkage disequilibrium might explain the correlated functional status among segregating V segments, but an unknown experimental factor could not be ruled out. A group of highly shared sequence variants was considered likely to be a technical artifact of the sequencing pipeline. A later genetic analysis reported fewer N-insertions in productive TCRs among donors in an Asian-associated ancestry cluster than the roughly 700-donor mean. Because counts were too low, around 18 rarely observed V segments, including chromosome 9 orphons, were left out of the earlier analysis of 587 of the donors. A further reported finding was that TCR beta sequences accurately predicted the HLA-A and HLA-B alleles for most subjects in the first cohort. When HLA alleles, especially DR and DQ, strongly co-occurred, attributing TCR associations to individual alleles was difficult. Cytomegalovirus status was reported to be diagnosed by the classifier with high specificity and sensitivity in both the original and validation cohorts. A later analysis found that HLA-associated TCR beta chains were more clonally expanded and had lower generation probabilities than equally common non-associated chains. A few of the identified cytomegalovirus-associated TCR beta chains were confirmed in vitro to be specific for cytomegalovirus antigens. Most TCR sequences were observed very rarely across donors, whereas some public TCRs were present in many individuals. An association between a missense DCLRE1C variant and V-gene and J-gene trimming of TCR beta chains was found in a later genetic analysis and replicated in an independent cohort. In a later analysis, most CMV-associated TCR beta chains were found to appear HLA-restricted, with HLA associations seemingly driven largely by CMV exposure. It was suggested by the authors that the approach could potentially be generalized to other disease states and immunological phenotypes. The 87-base-pair reads could not distinguish some IMGT-functional V segments, including TRBV6-2 and TRBV6-3, so those segments were excluded. This cohort had only TCR beta chains sequenced, and the lack of alpha or paired-chain data limited which features could be detected. According to a later analysis, TCR association rates differed among HLA loci, with DRB1 alleles showing the most associated TCRs and HLA-C alleles showing the fewest. Because some donors lacked HLA typing at each locus, the association tests relied only on the typed subset. The study gave a list of more than 150 TCR beta chains associated with cytomegalovirus.

This chain joins TRBV5-1 to TRBJ2-3, with the D gene call left open. The receptor was isolated from a woman in her forties or fifties in good health and CMV-seropositive. Sequencing was done on a sample of PBMCs. In nucleotides, the sequence is TGCGCCAGCAGCCTCCGGCCAGGAACAGATACGCAGTATTTT. This encodes CASSLRPGTDTQYF. With the rest looked up from the reference TRBV5-1 and TRBJ2-3 genes rather than sequenced, the full variable domain is KAGVTQTPRYLIKTRGQQVTLSCSPISGHRSVSWYQQTPGQGLQFLFEYFSETQRNKGNFPGRFSGRQFSNSRSEMNVSTLELGDSALYLCASSLRPGTDTQYFGPGTRLTVL.